This TCR beta chain was identified in a study of OX40 agonist ivuxolimab in advanced cancers. Study information: Ivuxolimab doses were 0.01, 0.1, 0.3, 1.5, 3 or 10 mg/kg every 2 weeks. Three patients showed partial responses: one hepatocellular carcinoma and two cutaneous melanoma cases. General observations from the study: Normalized T-cell clonal expansion was also low in some nonresponders.

Clones were read by immunoSEQ multiplex PCR, and TCRdb kept only the in-frame ones, dropping some. In the table there are under 65,000 clones, about 85% of which are singletons. Comments on this clone: Its antigen is undetermined.

The CDR3 is 16 amino acids. V was pared by 0 bases and J by 1 base, with 9 bases between. Germline assignment: CDR1 MNHEY and CDR2 SVGAGI. The clonotype originates from an adult with an advanced solid tumor such as melanoma, head and neck, liver or kidney cancer. The chain uses TRBV6-5 and TRBJ2-2; D not resolved. The sequenced sample was CD4+ or CD8+ T cells sorted from blood, obtained in a trial of the OX40 agonist ivuxolimab. The CDR3 protein is CASSYSWSGNTGELFF. In DNA form, the CDR3 reads TGTGCCAGCAGTTACTCTTGGTCTGGGAACACCGGGGAGCTGTTTTTT.